This paragraph covers one T cell receptor (beta chain) sequence. Its antigen remains unknown. There are 16 residues in the CDR3. The V end was cut by 3 bases, the J end by 8 bases, with 17 bases between. Looked up from germline, CDR1 is KGHSH and CDR2 is LQKENI. Sorting of CD4+ naive, central memory, regulatory and stem cell-like memory cells was performed via CD45RO/CCR7/CD25/CD127/CD95/CD27. Each sorted fraction was over 95% pure. Every isolated RNA sample was fully reverse transcribed, so sequencing captured expressed TCRB transcripts. The assay was immunoSEQ multiplex PCR, and TCRdb's table has in-frame clones only and misses some. The sample lists nearly 700,000 clones, roughly 13% occurring once. The entry originates in a study of beta chain features in type 1 diabetes. Study-level findings and limits: VDJ junctions in type 1 diabetes patients carried more deletions and fewer insertions. All four CD4+ subsets from Type 1 diabetes patients carried moderately but significantly shorter TCRB CDR3s. Short templates might get an advantage during PCR, and this would be equal in patients and controls.

This rearrangement joins TRBV18 to TRBJ1-6, with D unclear. This TCR was recovered from a man aged 18 to 29 with type 1 diabetes. Sequenced material: naive CD4+ T cells from blood. The CDR3 nucleotides are TGTGCCAGCTCACCGATCGAGACCCCCCGCCATTCACCCCTCCACTTT. It is translated as CASSPIETPRHSPLHF.